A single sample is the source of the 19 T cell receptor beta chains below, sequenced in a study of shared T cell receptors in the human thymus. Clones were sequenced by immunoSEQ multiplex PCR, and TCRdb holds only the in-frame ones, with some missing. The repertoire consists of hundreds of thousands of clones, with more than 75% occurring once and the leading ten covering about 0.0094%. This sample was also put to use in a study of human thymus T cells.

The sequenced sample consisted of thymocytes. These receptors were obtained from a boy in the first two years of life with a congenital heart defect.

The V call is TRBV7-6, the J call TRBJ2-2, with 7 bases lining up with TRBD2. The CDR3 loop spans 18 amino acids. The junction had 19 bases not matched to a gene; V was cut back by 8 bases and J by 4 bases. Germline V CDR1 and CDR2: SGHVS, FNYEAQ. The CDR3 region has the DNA TGTGCCAGCTCAACCGACGGGAGGCCTCGGTTTCGCACCGGGGAGCTGTTTTTT. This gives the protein CASSTDGRPRFRTGELFF.

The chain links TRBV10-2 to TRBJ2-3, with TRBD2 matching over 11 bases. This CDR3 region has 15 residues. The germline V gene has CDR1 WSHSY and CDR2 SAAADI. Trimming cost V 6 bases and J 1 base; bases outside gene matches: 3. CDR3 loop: CASRTTSGGTDTQYF. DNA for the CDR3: TGCGCCAGCAGGACGACTAGCGGGGGCACAGATACGCAGTATTTT.

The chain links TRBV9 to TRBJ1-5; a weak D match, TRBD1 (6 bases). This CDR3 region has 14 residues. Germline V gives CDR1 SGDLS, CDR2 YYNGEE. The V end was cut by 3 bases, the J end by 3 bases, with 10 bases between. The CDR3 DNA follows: TGTGCCAGCAGCGCGACAGGAAACAATCAGCCCCAGCATTTT. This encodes CASSATGNNQPQHF.

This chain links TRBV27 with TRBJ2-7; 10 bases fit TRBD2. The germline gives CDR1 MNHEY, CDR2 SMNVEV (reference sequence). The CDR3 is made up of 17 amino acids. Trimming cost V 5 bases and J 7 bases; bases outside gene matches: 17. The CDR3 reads CASSRLAGDGLVGEQYF. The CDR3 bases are TGTGCCAGCAGTCGGCTAGCGGGAGATGGTTTAGTGGGAGAGCAGTACTTC.

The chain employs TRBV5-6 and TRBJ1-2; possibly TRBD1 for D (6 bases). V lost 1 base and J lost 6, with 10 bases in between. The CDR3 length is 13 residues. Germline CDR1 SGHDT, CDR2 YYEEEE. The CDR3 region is CASSLPGVDGYTF. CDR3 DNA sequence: TGTGCCAGCAGCTTGCCAGGGGTGGATGGCTACACCTTC.

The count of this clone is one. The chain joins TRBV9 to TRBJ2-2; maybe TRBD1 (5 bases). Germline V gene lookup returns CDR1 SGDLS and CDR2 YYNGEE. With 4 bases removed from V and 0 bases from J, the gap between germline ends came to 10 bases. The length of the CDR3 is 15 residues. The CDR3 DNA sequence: TGTGCCAGCAGCACGCGGACAACGAACACCGGGGAGCTGTTTTTT. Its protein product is CASSTRTTNTGELFF.

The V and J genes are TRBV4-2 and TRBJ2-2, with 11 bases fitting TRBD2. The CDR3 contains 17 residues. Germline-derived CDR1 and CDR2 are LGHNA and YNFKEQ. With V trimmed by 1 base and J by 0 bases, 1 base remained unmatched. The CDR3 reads CASSQGLAGSNTGELFF. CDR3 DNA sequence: TGTGCCAGCAGCCAAGGACTAGCGGGATCGAACACCGGGGAGCTGTTTTTT.

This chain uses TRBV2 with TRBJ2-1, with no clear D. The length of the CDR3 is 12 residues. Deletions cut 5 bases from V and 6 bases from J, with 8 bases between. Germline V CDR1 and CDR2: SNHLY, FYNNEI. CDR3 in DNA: TGTGCCAGCAGTCCGTCGCGCAATGAGCAGTTCTTC. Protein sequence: CASSPSRNEQFF.

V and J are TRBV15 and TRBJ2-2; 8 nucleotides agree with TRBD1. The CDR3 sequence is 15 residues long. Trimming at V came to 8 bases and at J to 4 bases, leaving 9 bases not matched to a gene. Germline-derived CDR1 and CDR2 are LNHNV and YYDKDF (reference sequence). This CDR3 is CATRPRQGTTGELFF. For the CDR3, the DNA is TGTGCCACCCGACCAAGACAGGGGACCACCGGGGAGCTGTTTTTT.

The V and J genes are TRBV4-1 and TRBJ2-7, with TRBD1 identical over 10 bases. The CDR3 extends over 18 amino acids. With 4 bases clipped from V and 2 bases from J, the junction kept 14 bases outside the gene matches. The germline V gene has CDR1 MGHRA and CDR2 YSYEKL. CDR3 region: CASSPPPGQGTSTYEQYF. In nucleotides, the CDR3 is TGCGCCAGCAGCCCCCCCCCGGGACAGGGGACAAGTACCTACGAGCAGTACTTC.

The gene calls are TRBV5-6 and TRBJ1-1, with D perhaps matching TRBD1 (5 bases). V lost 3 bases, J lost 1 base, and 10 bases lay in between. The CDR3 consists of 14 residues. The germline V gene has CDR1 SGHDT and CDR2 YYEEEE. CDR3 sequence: CASSCRVGNTEAFF. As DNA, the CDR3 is TGTGCCAGCAGCTGCAGGGTCGGGAACACTGAAGCTTTCTTT.

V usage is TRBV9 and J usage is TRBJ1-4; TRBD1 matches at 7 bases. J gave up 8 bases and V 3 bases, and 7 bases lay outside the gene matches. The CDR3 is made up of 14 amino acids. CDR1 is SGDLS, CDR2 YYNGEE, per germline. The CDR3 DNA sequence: TGTGCCAGCAGCGCTACAGGGGATGCGGAAAAACTGTTTTTT. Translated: CASSATGDAEKLFF.

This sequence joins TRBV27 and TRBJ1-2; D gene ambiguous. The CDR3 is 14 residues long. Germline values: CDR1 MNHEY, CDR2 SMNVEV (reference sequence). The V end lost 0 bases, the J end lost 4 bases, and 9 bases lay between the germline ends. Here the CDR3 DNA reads TGTGCCAGCAGTTTATCCATAGACTTCTATGGCTACACCTTC. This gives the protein CASSLSIDFYGYTF.

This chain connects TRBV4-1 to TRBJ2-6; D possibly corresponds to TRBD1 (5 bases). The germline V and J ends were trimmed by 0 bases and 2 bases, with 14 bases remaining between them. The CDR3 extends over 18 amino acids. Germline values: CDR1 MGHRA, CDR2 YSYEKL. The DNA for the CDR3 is TGCGCCAGCAGCCAAGATCTTCACAGGAAAGCTGGGGCCAACGTCCTGACTTTC. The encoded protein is CASSQDLHRKAGANVLTF.

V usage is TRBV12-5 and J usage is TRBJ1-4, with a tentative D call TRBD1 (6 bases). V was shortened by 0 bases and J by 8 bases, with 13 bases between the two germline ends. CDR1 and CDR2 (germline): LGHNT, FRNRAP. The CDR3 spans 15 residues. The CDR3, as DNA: TGTGCTAGTGGTTTGGTTGGCAGGGGCCGGGAAAAACTGTTTTTT. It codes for CASGLVGRGREKLFF. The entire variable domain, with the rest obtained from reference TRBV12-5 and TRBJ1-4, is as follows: DARVTQTPRHKVTEMGQEVTMRCQPILGHNTVFWYRQTMMQGLELLAYFRNRAPLDDSGMPKDRFSAEMPDATLATLKIQPSEPRDSAVYFCASGLVGRGREKLFFGSGTQLSVL.

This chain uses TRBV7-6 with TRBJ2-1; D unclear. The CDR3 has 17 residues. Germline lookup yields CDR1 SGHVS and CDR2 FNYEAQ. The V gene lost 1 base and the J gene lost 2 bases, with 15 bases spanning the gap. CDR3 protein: CASSLVSGAGPYNEQFF. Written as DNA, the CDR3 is TGTGCCAGCAGCTTAGTTTCAGGTGCTGGTCCCTACAATGAGCAGTTCTTC.

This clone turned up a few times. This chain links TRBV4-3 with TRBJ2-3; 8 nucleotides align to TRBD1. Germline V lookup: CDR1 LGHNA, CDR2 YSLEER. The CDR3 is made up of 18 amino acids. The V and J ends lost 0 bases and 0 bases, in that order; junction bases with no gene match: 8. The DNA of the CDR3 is TGCGCCAGCAGCCAAGATGGGGGGACAGGCACTAGCACAGATACGCAGTATTTT. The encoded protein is CASSQDGGTGTSTDTQYF.

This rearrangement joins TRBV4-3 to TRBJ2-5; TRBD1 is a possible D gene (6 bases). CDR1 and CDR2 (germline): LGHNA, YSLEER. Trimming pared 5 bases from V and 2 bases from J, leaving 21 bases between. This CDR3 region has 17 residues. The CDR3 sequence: CASSYTHRVRNQETQYF. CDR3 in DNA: TGCGCCAGCAGCTACACCCACAGGGTGAGAAATCAAGAGACCCAGTACTTC.

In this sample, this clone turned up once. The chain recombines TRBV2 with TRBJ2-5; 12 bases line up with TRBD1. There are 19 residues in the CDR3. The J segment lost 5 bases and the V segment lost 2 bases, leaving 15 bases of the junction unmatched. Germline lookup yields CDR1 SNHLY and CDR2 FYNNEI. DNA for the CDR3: TGTGCCAGCAGTGAACCCTGGGACAGGGGGCGCGCTATGGCCGAGACCCAGTACTTC. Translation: CASSEPWDRGRAMAETQYF. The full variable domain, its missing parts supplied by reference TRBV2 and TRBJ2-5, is EPEVTQTPSHQVTQMGQEVILRCVPISNHLYFYWYRQILGQKVEFLVSFYNNEISEKSEIFDDQFSVERPDGSNFTLKIRSTKLEDSAMYFCASSEPWDRGRAMAETQYFGPGTRLLVL.